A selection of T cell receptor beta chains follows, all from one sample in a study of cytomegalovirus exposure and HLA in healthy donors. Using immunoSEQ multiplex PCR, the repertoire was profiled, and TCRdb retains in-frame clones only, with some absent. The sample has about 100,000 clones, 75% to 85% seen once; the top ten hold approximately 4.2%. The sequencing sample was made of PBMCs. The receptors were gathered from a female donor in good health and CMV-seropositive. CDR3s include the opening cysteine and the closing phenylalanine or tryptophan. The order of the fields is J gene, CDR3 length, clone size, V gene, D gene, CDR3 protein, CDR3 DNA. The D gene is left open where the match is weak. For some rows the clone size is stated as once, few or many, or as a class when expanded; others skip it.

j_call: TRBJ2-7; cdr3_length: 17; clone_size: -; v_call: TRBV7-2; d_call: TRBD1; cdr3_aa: CASSLGGTGIVAYEQYF; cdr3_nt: TGTGCCAGCAGCTTAGGGGGGACAGGAATTGTAGCCTACGAGCAGTACTTC
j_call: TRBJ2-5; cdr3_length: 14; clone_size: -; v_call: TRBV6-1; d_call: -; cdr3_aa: CASSEDGWAETQYF; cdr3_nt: TGTGCCAGCAGTGAAGACGGATGGGCGGAGACCCAGTACTTC
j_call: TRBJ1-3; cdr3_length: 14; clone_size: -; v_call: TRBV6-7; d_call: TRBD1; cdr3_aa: CASSTGQGRNTIYF; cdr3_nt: TGTGCCAGCAGTACGGGACAGGGTCGAAACACCATATATTTT
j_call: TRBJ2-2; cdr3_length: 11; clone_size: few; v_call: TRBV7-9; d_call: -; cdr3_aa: CASDRLVELFF; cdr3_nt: TGTGCCAGCGACCGACTAGTGGAGCTGTTTTTT
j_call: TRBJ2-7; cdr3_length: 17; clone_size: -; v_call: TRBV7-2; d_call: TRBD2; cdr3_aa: CASSSHPGGSGPYEQYF; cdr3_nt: TGTGCCAGCAGCTCCCACCCGGGGGGAAGCGGCCCCTACGAGCAGTACTTC
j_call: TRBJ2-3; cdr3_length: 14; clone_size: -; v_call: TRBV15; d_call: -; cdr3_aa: CATSNSGAGDTQYF; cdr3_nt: TGTGCCACCAGCAATAGCGGTGCAGGAGATACGCAGTATTTT
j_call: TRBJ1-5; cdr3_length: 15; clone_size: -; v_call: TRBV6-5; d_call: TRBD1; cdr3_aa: CASRPDRAHNQPQHF; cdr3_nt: TGTGCCAGCAGACCGGACAGGGCGCACAATCAGCCCCAGCATTTT
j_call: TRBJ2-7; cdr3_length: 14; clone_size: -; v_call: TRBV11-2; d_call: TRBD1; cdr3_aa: CASSLWTGVGEQYF; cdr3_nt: TGTGCCAGCAGCCTATGGACAGGGGTAGGCGAGCAGTACTTC
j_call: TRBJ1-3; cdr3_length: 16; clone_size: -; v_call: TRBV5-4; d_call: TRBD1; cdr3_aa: CASSLGGQGAGNTIYF; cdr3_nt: TGTGCCAGCAGCTTGGGGGGACAGGGGGCTGGAAACACCATATATTTT
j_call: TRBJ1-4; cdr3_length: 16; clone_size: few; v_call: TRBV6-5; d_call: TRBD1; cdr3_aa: CASSFSTGRPYEKLFF; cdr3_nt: TGTGCCAGCAGTTTCTCGACAGGGCGCCCGTATGAAAAACTGTTTTTT
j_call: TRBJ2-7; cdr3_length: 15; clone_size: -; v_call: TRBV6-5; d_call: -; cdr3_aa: CASSYSQVSYYEQYF; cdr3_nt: TGTGCCAGCAGTTACTCGCAGGTCTCATACTACGAGCAGTACTTC
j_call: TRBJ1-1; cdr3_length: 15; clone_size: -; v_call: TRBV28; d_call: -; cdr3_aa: CASRPHQAGNTEAFF; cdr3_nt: TGTGCCAGCAGGCCGCACCAGGCGGGGAACACTGAAGCTTTCTTT
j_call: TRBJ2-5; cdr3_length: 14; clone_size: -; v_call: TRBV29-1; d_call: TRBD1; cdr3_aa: CSAGKGGQRETQYF; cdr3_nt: TGCAGCGCCGGGAAAGGGGGCCAGAGGGAGACCCAGTACTTC